One sample yielded the 25 T cell receptor beta chains listed below, sequenced in a study of shared clonotypes between healthy human individuals. Using immunoSEQ multiplex PCR, the repertoire was profiled, and TCRdb retains in-frame clones only, with some absent. The data hold over a million clones, with roughly 95% observed a single time. Sequenced: naive CD4+ T cells sorted from blood. This sample's subset: CD45RA+ positively selected. These receptor sequences come from a man younger than 40 in good health.

The rearrangement uses TRBV25-1 and TRBJ2-5; perhaps D is TRBD1 or TRBD2 (5 bases each). V dropped 7 bases and J dropped 2 bases, with 17 bases sitting between them. CDR1 is MGHDK and CDR2 is SYGVNS in the germline V gene. CDR3 length equals 15 residues. CDR3 bases: TGTGCCAGCACTATAGGGCTCAGGGAGCAAGAGACCCAGTACTTC. It encodes CASTIGLREQETQYF.

The chain employs TRBV28 and TRBJ2-3; TRBD1 is a possible D gene (5 bases). The CDR3 extends over 15 amino acids. CDR1 and CDR2 from the germline V gene are MDHEN and SYDVKM. Trimming shortened V by 4 bases and J by 1 base, and 12 bases separated the two germline ends. The chain's CDR3 is CASSSRQIGTDTQYF. The CDR3 DNA sequence: TGTGCCAGCAGTTCCCGACAGATAGGCACAGATACGCAGTATTTT.

The V gene is TRBV4-3, the J gene TRBJ1-2; TRBD1 matches at 7 bases. Germline CDR1 reads LGHNA; CDR2 reads YSLEER. With 1 base clipped from V and 0 bases from J, the junction kept 14 bases outside the gene matches. This CDR3 has 19 residues. Written as DNA, the CDR3 is TGCGCCAGCAGCCAAGGACCTCGCAGGGGGAGCGCCACTAACTATGGCTACACCTTC. It translates to CASSQGPRRGSATNYGYTF.

The genes are TRBV7-6 and TRBJ2-3; 14 bases match TRBD2. V gave up 5 bases and J gave up 3 bases; unmatched junction bases: 10. CDR3 size: 18 residues. Germline CDR1 reads SGHVS; CDR2 reads FNYEAQ. CDR3 bases: TGTGCCAGCAGCCCAATAGGGACTAGCGGGAGTACGACAGATACGCAGTATTTT. Protein: CASSPIGTSGSTTDTQYF.

The chain combines TRBV5-1 with TRBJ2-1; the D gene is possibly TRBD2 (6 bases). Deletions cut 2 bases from V and 6 bases from J, with 15 bases between. CDR1 is SGHRS and CDR2 is YFSETQ in the germline V gene. This CDR3 has 15 amino acids. CDR3 protein: CASSLLAGYSNEQFF. In nucleotides, the CDR3 is TGCGCCAGCAGCTTACTAGCCGGATATAGCAATGAGCAGTTCTTC.

The rearrangement joins TRBV5-1 to TRBJ2-3; 8 positions agree with TRBD2. This CDR3 contains 17 residues. Germline CDR1 reads SGHRS; CDR2 reads YFSETQ. The J segment lost 2 bases and the V segment lost 2 bases, leaving 10 bases of the junction unmatched. The CDR3 region has the DNA TGCGCCAGCAGCTTAGGACTAGCTGGTATTGACACAGATACGCAGTATTTT. Translating it yields CASSLGLAGIDTDTQYF.

J is TRBJ1-3 and V is TRBV5-6; D is uncertain. Trimming took off 1 base at V and 2 bases at J, with 10 bases between the two ends. Germline lookup yields CDR1 SGHDT and CDR2 YYEEEE. The CDR3 has 15 residues. The CDR3 DNA reads TGTGCCAGCAGCTTGTTAGTTGGGCCTGGAAACACCATATATTTT. Translation: CASSLLVGPGNTIYF. Filled out from reference TRBV5-6 and TRBJ1-3, the complete variable domain reads DAGVTQSPTHLIKTRGQQVTLRCSPKSGHDTVSWYQQALGQGPQFIFQYYEEEERQRGNFPDRFSGHQFPNYSSELNVNALLLGDSALYLCASSLLVGPGNTIYFGEGSWLTVV.

The rearrangement uses TRBV29-1 and TRBJ2-4, with 10 bases that match TRBD1. There are 16 residues in the CDR3. J was trimmed by 9 bases and V by 0 bases; bases with no gene match: 11. CDR1 is SQVTM and CDR2 is ANQGSEA in the germline V gene. CDR3 sequence reads: CSVEDHGGTGVTIQYF. DNA for the CDR3: TGCAGCGTTGAAGATCACGGGGGGACAGGGGTGACCATTCAGTACTTC.

The chain employs TRBV11-2 and TRBJ1-4, with D unresolved. The CDR3 runs to 16 residues. Per the germline V gene, CDR1 is SGHAT and CDR2 is FQNNGV. V was clipped by 5 bases and J by 0 bases, with 13 bases between them. The DNA of the CDR3 is TGTGCCAGCAGCCTGGGTCCTCCTTCAACTAATGAAAAACTGTTTTTT. This encodes CASSLGPPSTNEKLFF.

V usage is TRBV2 and J usage is TRBJ2-7; D not resolved. Germline V lookup: CDR1 SNHLY, CDR2 FYNNEI. This CDR3 has 13 amino acids. With 4 bases removed from V and 3 bases from J, the gap between germline ends came to 10 bases. CDR3 region: CASSANRDYEQYF. The CDR3 nucleotides are TGTGCCAGCAGTGCGAACCGAGACTACGAGCAGTACTTC.

J is TRBJ1-1 and V is TRBV5-1, with 7 bases identical to TRBD1. The CDR3 has 15 residues. Germline V lookup: CDR1 SGHRS, CDR2 YFSETQ. The junction had 7 bases not matched to a gene; V was cut back by 4 bases and J by 1 base. The CDR3 loop is CASSTETGKNTEAFF. The CDR3 bases are TGCGCCAGCAGCACGGAGACAGGGAAGAACACTGAAGCTTTCTTT.

The rearrangement joins TRBV14 to TRBJ2-3, with D tentatively TRBD2 (6 bases). Germline lookup yields CDR1 SGHDN and CDR2 FVKESK. This CDR3 has 17 amino acids. V lost 4 bases and J lost 0, with 17 bases in between. The CDR3: CASSPMWDFFSTDTQYF. The CDR3 DNA sequence: TGTGCCAGCAGCCCAATGTGGGACTTTTTTAGCACAGATACGCAGTATTTT.

This clone was seen just once. The chain combines TRBV4-1 with TRBJ1-5, with 10 bases that match TRBD1. CDR1 MGHRA and CDR2 YSYEKL come from the germline V gene. The CDR3 is made up of 14 amino acids. After removal of 3 bases from V and 5 bases from J, the junction contained 1 base not matched to a gene. The CDR3 loop is CASSQGQGYQPQHF. The CDR3 coding sequence is TGCGCCAGCAGCCAGGGACAGGGGTATCAGCCCCAGCATTTT.

Notes on this clone: This sample also contains other DNA sequences that code for the same CDR3. The V and J genes are TRBV5-1 and TRBJ2-5, with 9 bases identical to TRBD2. After removal of 2 bases from V and 3 bases from J, the junction contained 2 bases not matched to a gene. Germline-derived CDR1 and CDR2 are SGHRS and YFSETQ. The CDR3 consists of 14 residues. As DNA, the CDR3 is TGCGCCAGCAGCTTTAGCGGGAGAGAAGAGACCCAGTACTTC. The encoded protein is CASSFSGREETQYF.

This sequence joins TRBV19 and TRBJ1-4; D call uncertain. Germline V gene sequence: CDR1 LNHDA, CDR2 SQIVND (reference sequence). V was trimmed by 5 bases and J by 11 bases, leaving 18 bases between them. This CDR3 has 14 amino acids. CDR3 sequence reads: CASSRLFALDKLFF. The DNA for the CDR3 is TGTGCCAGTAGTCGGTTATTTGCCCTGGATAAACTGTTTTTT.

The V call is TRBV5-1, the J call TRBJ2-5; tentatively, D is TRBD1 (6 bases). Trimming shortened V by 2 bases and J by 3 bases, and 11 bases separated the two germline ends. CDR3 length: 14 residues. Germline CDR1 SGHRS, CDR2 YFSETQ. The CDR3 DNA reads TGCGCCAGCAGCTTCCGGGACACCAAAGAGACCCAGTACTTC. Protein: CASSFRDTKETQYF.

In regard to this clone: This same CDR3 is encoded by further DNA sequences in the sample. The genes are TRBV5-1 and TRBJ2-7, with 10 positions matching TRBD2. The CDR3 consists of 14 residues. Germline V gene sequence: CDR1 SGHRS, CDR2 YFSETQ. V gave up 3 bases and J gave up 3 bases; unmatched junction bases: 3. The CDR3 spells CASSSTSGNYEQYF. In DNA, the CDR3 is TGCGCCAGCAGCTCCACTAGCGGGAACTACGAGCAGTACTTC.

V usage is TRBV6-1 and J usage is TRBJ2-1; perhaps TRBD1 as D (5 bases). The germline V and J ends were trimmed by 6 bases and 8 bases, with 20 bases remaining between them. Per the germline V gene, CDR1 is MNHNS and CDR2 is SASEGT. This CDR3 contains 15 residues. In DNA form, the CDR3 reads TGTGCCAGCAGAGGACACCCGATCGTTAGCTATGAGCAGTTCTTC. Translation gives CASRGHPIVSYEQFF.

J is TRBJ1-2 and V is TRBV27, with D uncertain. There are 14 residues in the CDR3. The germline V and J ends were trimmed by 5 bases and 1 base, with 11 bases remaining between them. Germline CDR1 and CDR2: MNHEY and SMNVEV (reference sequence). CDR3 in amino acids: CASSPTGVNYGYTF. The CDR3 DNA follows: TGTGCCAGCAGTCCCACTGGAGTTAACTATGGCTACACCTTC.

V gene TRBV27 combines with J gene TRBJ2-2, with D perhaps matching TRBD2 (6 bases). The CDR3 sequence is 19 residues long. The ends were cut back, 7 bases at V and 5 bases at J, with 29 bases in the middle. Germline assignment: CDR1 MNHEY and CDR2 SMNVEV (reference sequence). CDR3 protein: CASKRDSGLFPEDTGELFF. Written as DNA, the CDR3 is TGTGCCAGCAAAAGAGACAGCGGGCTCTTCCCCGAAGATACCGGGGAGCTGTTTTTT.

The CDR3, as DNA: TGTGCCAGCAGTGAATCGGCTGGGTATGGCACTGAAGCTTTCTTT. It yields the protein CASSESAGYGTEAFF. This chain connects TRBV25-1 to TRBJ1-1; D is undetermined. From germline, CDR1 is MGHDK and CDR2 SYGVNS. The CDR3 totals 15 residues. V gave up 1 base and J gave up 4 bases, with 13 bases separating them.

The table lists this clone with a count of one. The chain combines TRBV5-1 with TRBJ2-7, with a weak D call TRBD1 (5 bases). CDR1 SGHRS and CDR2 YFSETQ come from the germline V gene. This CDR3 region has 15 residues. Trimming took 4 bases from V and 5 from J, leaving 19 bases between them. The CDR3 spells CASSPVWGPDNEQYF. CDR3 DNA: TGCGCCAGCAGCCCCGTCTGGGGCCCGGACAACGAGCAGTACTTC.

This clone was seen once. The chain is built from TRBV2 and TRBJ2-7; 7 nucleotides agree with TRBD1. Germline CDR1 SNHLY, CDR2 FYNNEI. The V segment lost 7 bases and the J segment 6 bases; nucleotides outside the gene matches: 15. The CDR3 is made up of 15 amino acids. CDR3 sequence reads: CASTPLGEGAGEQYF. CDR3 in DNA: TGTGCCAGCACTCCCTTAGGTGAGGGGGCGGGCGAGCAGTACTTC.

This chain connects TRBV19 to TRBJ1-5; D perhaps matches TRBD1 (6 bases). Trimming took 6 bases from V and 1 from J, leaving 13 bases between them. CDR1 and CDR2 (germline): LNHDA, SQIVND (reference sequence). The CDR3 has 15 residues. CDR3 amino acids: CASRSQGVSNQPQHF. The DNA for the CDR3 is TGTGCCAGTAGATCACAGGGAGTAAGCAATCAGCCCCAGCATTTT.

This chain joins TRBV6-5 and TRBJ1-2, with TRBD1 identical over 9 bases. Germline V gives CDR1 MNHEY, CDR2 SVGAGI. J was trimmed by 4 bases and V by 0 bases; bases with no gene match: 6. CDR3 length: 16 residues. This CDR3 is CASSYSRADRGYGYTF. The DNA for the CDR3 is TGTGCCAGCAGTTACTCGCGGGCGGACAGGGGCTATGGCTACACCTTC.